The 18 T cell receptor beta chains in this list originate from one sample, sequenced in a study of PD-L1 blockade in urothelial cancer. Noted time point: pretreatment peripheral blood. Generated by immunoSEQ multiplex PCR, the TCRdb table keeps only in-frame clones and is missing some. The repertoire holds about 95,000 clones, with around 87% as singletons. This specimen consisted of PBMCs, obtained around atezolizumab (anti-PD-L1) treatment. The source is a man aged 55 to 70 with urothelial cancer.

The chain combines TRBV10-2 with TRBJ2-5; TRBD2 is a possible D gene (6 bases). V dropped 5 bases and J dropped 1 base, with 8 bases sitting between them. The germline CDR1 and CDR2 sequences are WSHSY and SAAADI. The CDR3 totals 13 residues. The CDR3 protein is CASSLAVQETQYF. CDR3 in DNA: TGCGCCAGCAGTTTAGCGGTCCAAGAGACCCAGTACTTC.

This chain uses TRBV19 with TRBJ2-2; TRBD2 might be the D (6 bases). CDR3 length: 15 residues. Between the trimmed V and J ends, which lost 5 bases and 1 base, there was a span of 11 bases. Germline-derived CDR1 and CDR2 are LNHDA and SQIVND (reference sequence). The CDR3 bases are TGTGCCAGTAGTTTCGGGGGAGGGAACACCGGGGAGCTGTTTTTT. Translating it yields CASSFGGGNTGELFF.

V gene TRBV29-1 combines with J gene TRBJ1-2, with unresolved D. V lost 4 bases, J lost 2 bases, and 8 bases lay in between. Germline V gene data show CDR1 as SQVTM and CDR2 as ANQGSEA. The length of the CDR3 is 12 residues. The CDR3 loop reads CSVVPGNYGYTF. CDR3 DNA sequence: TGCAGCGTTGTACCGGGGAACTATGGCTACACCTTC.

The CDR3 region is CASSQRTSGSSDTQYF. CDR3 nucleotide sequence: TGTGCCAGCAGCCAACGGACTAGCGGGAGTTCAGATACGCAGTATTTT. This chain uses TRBV7-8 with TRBJ2-3, with 13 positions matching TRBD2. Germline CDR1 reads SGHVS; CDR2 reads FQNEAQ. The CDR3 is 16 amino acids. V lost 5 bases to trimming and J lost 4 bases; unmatched junction nucleotides: 6.

This rearrangement joins TRBV5-5 to TRBJ1-5; D remains unclear. CDR1 is SGHKS, CDR2 YYEKEE, per germline (reference sequence). This CDR3 has 15 residues. Trimming took 0 bases from V and 3 from J, leaving 10 bases between them. CDR3 sequence: CASSLGGSDNQPQHF. CDR3 DNA: TGTGCCAGCAGCTTGGGCGGCTCCGACAATCAGCCCCAGCATTTT. Full variable domain (rest looked up from reference TRBV5-5 and TRBJ1-5): DAGVTQSPTHLIKTRGQQVTLRCSPISGHKSVSWYQQVLGQGPQFIFQYYEKEERGRGNFPDRFSARQFPNYSSELNVNALLLGDSALYLCASSLGGSDNQPQHFGDGTRLSIL.

A word on this clone: Additional DNA sequences in this sample encode the identical CDR3. The chain is built from TRBV5-1 and TRBJ1-2; 9 positions agree with TRBD1. V lost 0 bases to trimming and J lost 8 bases; unmatched junction nucleotides: 5. CDR3 size: 14 residues. The germline gives CDR1 SGHRS, CDR2 YFSETQ. The CDR3 bases are TGCGCCAGCAGCTTGGAGGGACAGGGCTACGGCTACACCTTC. It is translated as CASSLEGQGYGYTF. Together with reference TRBV5-1 and TRBJ1-2, the CDR3 gives the full variable domain: KAGVTQTPRYLIKTRGQQVTLSCSPISGHRSVSWYQQTPGQGLQFLFEYFSETQRNKGNFPGRFSGRQFSNSRSEMNVSTLELGDSALYLCASSLEGQGYGYTFGSGTRLTVV.

The rearrangement links TRBV6-1 to TRBJ2-7; D not resolved. CDR3 length equals 13 residues. Germline CDR1 MNHNS, CDR2 SASEGT. The V end lost 4 bases, the J end lost 2 bases, and 9 bases lay between the germline ends. The chain's CDR3 is CASSALAAYEQYF. CDR3 DNA sequence: TGTGCCAGCAGTGCCTTGGCGGCCTACGAGCAGTACTTC.

This clone was seen only once. The rearrangement links TRBV9 to TRBJ2-2; 7 positions match TRBD2. The germline V gene encodes CDR1 SGDLS and CDR2 YYNGEE. The CDR3 is 16 amino acids. Unmatched junction bases numbered 2, after V lost 0 bases and J lost 0 bases. The CDR3 DNA follows: TGTGCCAGCAGCGTAGAACTAGCGCCGAACACCGGGGAGCTGTTTTTT. Its protein product is CASSVELAPNTGELFF.

The table lists this clone with a count of one. The CDR3 nucleotides read TGCGCCAGCAGCCAAGAAGTGACTAGCGTCAGCACAGATACGCAGTATTTT. Encoded protein: CASSQEVTSVSTDTQYF. The genes are TRBV4-1 and TRBJ2-3; 8 positions agree with TRBD2. CDR1 and CDR2 (germline): MGHRA, YSYEKL. The CDR3 totals 17 residues. V was pared by 0 bases and J by 0 bases, with 5 bases of the junction left unmatched.

The chain links TRBV6-1 to TRBJ2-7, with no clear D. This CDR3 contains 11 residues. V shed 8 bases and J shed 0 bases, with 5 bases lying between them. Germline assignment: CDR1 MNHNS and CDR2 SASEGT. The CDR3 region has the DNA TGTGCCAGCTACAGCTCCTACGAGCAGTACTTC. Translating gives CASYSSYEQYF.

CDR3 in DNA: TGTGCCAGCAGTTACTCCTGGGGGCGGTCCTACGAGCAGTACTTC. It yields the protein CASSYSWGRSYEQYF. V usage is TRBV6-6 and J usage is TRBJ2-7, with D perhaps matching TRBD1 (6 bases). CDR3 length equals 15 residues. The germline V gene encodes CDR1 MNHNY and CDR2 SVGAGI (reference sequence). Trimming cost V 0 bases and J 1 base, with 10 bases left between them.

The CDR3 reads CAWSPTNYGYTF. The CDR3, as DNA: TGTGCCTGGAGTCCCACTAACTATGGCTACACCTTC. This rearrangement joins TRBV30 to TRBJ1-2; D uncertain. This CDR3 spans 12 amino acids. Trimming stripped 2 bases from V and 0 bases from J, with 4 bases between. Germline lookup yields CDR1 GTSNPN and CDR2 SVGIG (reference sequence).

The CDR3, as DNA: TGTGCCAGCAGCTTAATGACAAGCTCCTACGAGCAGTACTTC. As protein: CASSLMTSSYEQYF. The chain couples TRBV7-9 to TRBJ2-7; D unresolved. CDR3 size: 14 residues. The ends were cut back, 2 bases at V and 0 bases at J, with 8 bases in the middle. Per germline, CDR1 SEHNR and CDR2 FQNEAQ (reference sequence). The full variable domain, in which reference TRBV7-9 and TRBJ2-7 provide the parts outside the CDR3, is DTGVSQNPRHKITKRGQNVTFRCDPISEHNRLYWYRQTLGQGPEFLTYFQNEAQLEKSRLLSDRFSAERPKGSFSTLEIQRTEQGDSAMYLCASSLMTSSYEQYFGPGTRLTVT.

This clone was observed once. The chain has TRBV7-8 and TRBJ2-1; D gene ambiguous. Germline V CDR1 and CDR2: SGHVS, FQNEAQ. Trimming left V 0 bases short and J 6 bases short, with 12 bases between. The CDR3 is 15 amino acids. As DNA, the CDR3 is TGTGCCAGCAGCTTAGCTCCGCACTCCGTCAATGAGCAGTTCTTC. It is translated as CASSLAPHSVNEQFF.

This clone was counted a few times. The rearrangement uses TRBV28 and TRBJ1-2; 7 bases line up with TRBD1. The ends lost 5 bases at V and 3 bases at J; junction bases unmatched: 9. CDR1 and CDR2 from the germline V gene are MDHEN and SYDVKM. This CDR3 spans 15 amino acids. The DNA for the CDR3 is TGTGCCAGCAGTGGGCCGGGACAGCTTGACTATGGCTACACCTTC. Encoded protein: CASSGPGQLDYGYTF.

This CDR3 reads CASSSTSGGARHYEQYF. The CDR3 bases are TGTGCCAGCAGTTCGACTAGCGGGGGGGCCCGGCATTACGAGCAGTACTTC. The gene calls are TRBV28 and TRBJ2-7; the match to TRBD2 covers 14 bases. The trim removed 4 bases at V and 4 bases at J, leaving 9 bases unmatched. The germline CDR1 and CDR2 sequences are MDHEN and SYDVKM. CDR3 length: 17 residues.

This rearrangement joins TRBV10-3 to TRBJ1-3, with D tentatively TRBD1 (5 bases). Germline-derived CDR1 and CDR2 are ENHRY and SYGVKD. Trimming took 3 bases from V and 4 from J, leaving 19 bases between them. There are 17 residues in the CDR3. The CDR3 is CAISESPGGTLGNTIYF. In nucleotides, the CDR3 is TGTGCCATCAGTGAATCCCCGGGAGGGACTCTCGGAAACACCATATATTTT.

The chain couples TRBV5-6 to TRBJ2-3; D unclear. V was clipped by 4 bases and J by 4 bases, with 10 bases between them. This CDR3 contains 13 residues. Germline-derived CDR1 and CDR2 are SGHDT and YYEEEE. CDR3 DNA: TGTGCCAGCAGCCTCGGGTCCGCAGATACGCAGTATTTT. Its protein is CASSLGSADTQYF. The full variable domain, in which reference TRBV5-6 and TRBJ2-3 provide the parts outside the CDR3, is DAGVTQSPTHLIKTRGQQVTLRCSPKSGHDTVSWYQQALGQGPQFIFQYYEEEERQRGNFPDRFSGHQFPNYSSELNVNALLLGDSALYLCASSLGSADTQYFGPGTRLTVL.